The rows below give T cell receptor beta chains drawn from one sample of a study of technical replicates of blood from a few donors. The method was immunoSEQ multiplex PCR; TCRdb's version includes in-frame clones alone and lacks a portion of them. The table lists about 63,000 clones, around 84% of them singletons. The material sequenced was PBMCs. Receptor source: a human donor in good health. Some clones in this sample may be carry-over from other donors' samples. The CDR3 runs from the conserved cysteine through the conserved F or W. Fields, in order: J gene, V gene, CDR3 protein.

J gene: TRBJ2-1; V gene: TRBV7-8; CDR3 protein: CASSLVRVGYNEQFF
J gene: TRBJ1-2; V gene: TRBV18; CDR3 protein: CASSPVRDTYGYTF
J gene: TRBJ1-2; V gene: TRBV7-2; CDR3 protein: CASSLNPGQGASGYTF
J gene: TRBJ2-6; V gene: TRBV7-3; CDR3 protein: CASSRRDSHVLTF
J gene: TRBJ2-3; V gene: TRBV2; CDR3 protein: CASSVIAGGPGDTQYF
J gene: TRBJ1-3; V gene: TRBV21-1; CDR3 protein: CASSNSPRGNTIYF
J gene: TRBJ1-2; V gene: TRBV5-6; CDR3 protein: CASSPLSGTGKVAGTF
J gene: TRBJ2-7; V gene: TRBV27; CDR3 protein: CASSLNGGSYEQYF
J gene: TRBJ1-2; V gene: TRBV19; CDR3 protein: CASFGEGGGYTF
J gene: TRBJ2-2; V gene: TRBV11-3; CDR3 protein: CASSPRTSGRTGELFF
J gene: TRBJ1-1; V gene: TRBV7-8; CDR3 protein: CASSETGPGEAFF
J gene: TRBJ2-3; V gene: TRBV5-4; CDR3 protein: CASSPPGTITDTQYF
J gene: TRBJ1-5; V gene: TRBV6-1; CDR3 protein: CASITGGGNQPQHF
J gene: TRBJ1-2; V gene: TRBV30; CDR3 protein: CAWSRDSYGYTF
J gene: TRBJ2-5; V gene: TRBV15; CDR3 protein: CATSLASGRVETQYF
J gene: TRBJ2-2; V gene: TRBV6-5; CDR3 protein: CASSYRVETGELFF
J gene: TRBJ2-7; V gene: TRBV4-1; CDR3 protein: CASSQVPGDSYEQYF
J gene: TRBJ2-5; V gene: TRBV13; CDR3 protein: CASSHRTGGQTQYF
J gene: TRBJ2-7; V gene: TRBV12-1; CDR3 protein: CASSLGSSGRGYEQYF
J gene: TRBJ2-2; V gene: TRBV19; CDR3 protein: CASSILLRGTGELFF
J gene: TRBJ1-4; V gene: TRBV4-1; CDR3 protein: CASSPRDPGGSNEKLFF
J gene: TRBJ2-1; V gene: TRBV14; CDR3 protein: CASSQVSGSGSQFF
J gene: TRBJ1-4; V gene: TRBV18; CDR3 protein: CASSRGNNEKLFF
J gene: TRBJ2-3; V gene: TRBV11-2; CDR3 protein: CASSLGRAGRDF
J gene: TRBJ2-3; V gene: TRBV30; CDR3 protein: CAWSWAVLTDTQYF
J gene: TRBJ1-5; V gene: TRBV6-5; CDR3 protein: CASSLQGAWQPQHF
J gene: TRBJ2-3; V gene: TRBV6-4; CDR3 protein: CASSGTSGGPQYF
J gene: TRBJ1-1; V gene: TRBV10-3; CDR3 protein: CAISDGAVGAFF
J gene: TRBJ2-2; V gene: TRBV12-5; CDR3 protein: CASASGGGVWSTGELFF
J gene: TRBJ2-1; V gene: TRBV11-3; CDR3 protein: CASSLGGGRYNEQFF
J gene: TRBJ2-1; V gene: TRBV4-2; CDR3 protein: CASSQAGAGNEQFF
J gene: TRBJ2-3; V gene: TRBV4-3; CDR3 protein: CASSQDTGGTDTQYF
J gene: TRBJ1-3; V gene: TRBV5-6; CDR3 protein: CASSLFGAGNTIYF
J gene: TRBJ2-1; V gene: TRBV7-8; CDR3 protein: CASSLADRTLNEQFF
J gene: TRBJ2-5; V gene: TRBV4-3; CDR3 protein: CASSQVVRETQYF
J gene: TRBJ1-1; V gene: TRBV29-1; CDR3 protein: CSVEDTGQGDTEAFF
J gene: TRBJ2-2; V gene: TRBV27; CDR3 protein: CASSLPLGDRVTGELFF
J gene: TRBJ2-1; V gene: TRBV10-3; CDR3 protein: CAISGSGNEQFF
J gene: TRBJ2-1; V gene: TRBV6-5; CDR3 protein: CASSLQGGLNNEQFF
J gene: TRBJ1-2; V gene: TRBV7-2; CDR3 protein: CASSRGGLNYGYTF
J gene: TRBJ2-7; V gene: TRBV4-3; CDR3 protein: CASSQDRSGGSYEQYF
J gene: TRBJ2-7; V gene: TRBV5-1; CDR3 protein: CASSLAGGSYEQYF
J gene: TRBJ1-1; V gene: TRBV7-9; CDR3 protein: CASSSTGGVNTEAFF